The sequence of this TCR beta chain was determined in a study of cytomegalovirus exposure and HLA in healthy donors. As for the study in general: An analysis done earlier identified roughly 120 million unique TCR beta sequences from 150 million to 200 million T cells.

Regarding the study as a whole: The investigators catalogued 160 or so TCR beta chains as cytomegalovirus-associated. TCR beta V- and J-gene trimming, according to a later analysis, was linked to a missense DCLRE1C variant. On later analysis, the bulk of CMV-associated TCR beta chains appeared to be HLA-restricted.

The PCR used 60 Vbeta and 13 Jbeta primers. Sequencing used immunoSEQ multiplex PCR; TCRdb keeps in-frame clones, though not all of them. The sample includes 110,000 or so clones, 74% of them seen just once. This clone was picked up one time. Its antigen is still unknown. The CDR3 has 16 residues. The germline CDR1 and CDR2 sequences are MNHEY and SMNVEV (reference sequence). J lost 4 bases, V lost 5 bases, and 8 bases had no gene match. The TCR sequence derives from a woman in her forties in good health and CMV-seropositive. The genes are TRBV27 and TRBJ1-2, with TRBD1 matching 12 bases. Sequencing was done on a sample of PBMCs. The CDR3 DNA sequence: TGTGCCAGCAGTCATATTCGGGACAGGGGGCCCTATGGCTACACCTTC. It translates to CASSHIRDRGPYGYTF.